This T cell receptor beta chain was obtained from a study of blood T cell repertoires in COVID-19. For the study at large: Italy, Spain and the United States were the sources of the convalescent and acute COVID-19 samples.

Authors' data handling: Researchers report that nucleated cell counts were estimated from reference gene primer amplification. Measured with immunoSEQ multiplex PCR; TCRdb has only the in-frame clones, and not every one. The V and J calls and clone size come from that table; D and trimming were worked out from the DNA. The profile shows under 200,000 clones, under 90% of them singletons. This clone was seen a handful of times. V lost 3 bases, J lost 4 bases, and 12 bases lay in between. Germline CDR1 and CDR2: MRHNA and SNTAGT. This CDR3 has 15 residues. The V gene is TRBV6-4, the J gene TRBJ2-2; a weak D match, TRBD1 (6 bases). The material sequenced was peripheral blood. This receptor was obtained from a man aged 60 to 69 with acute or convalescent COVID-19. This CDR3 is CASSEQGLGTGELFF. CDR3 nucleotide sequence: TGTGCCAGCAGTGAGCAGGGGCTCGGCACCGGGGAGCTGTTTTTT.